This T cell receptor beta chain was sequenced during a study of blood T cells in healthy people across ages. Study outcomes and limitations: Compared with aged donors, long-lived donors showed fewer expanded clones, suggesting selection. Across the age range, TCR beta diversity per million T cells fell in a roughly linear way.

It was with a sample-barcoded 5' primer and a J-beta primer mix that a second PCR of about 6 to 12 cycles was run. TCRdb processed the 5' RACE reads anew with MiXCR; each CDR3 protein has one entry. Counted here are roughly 800,000 distinct CDR3 sequences, 20% to 30% occurring once; the ten biggest clones make up under 4.5%. A note on this clonotype: Antigen: not known.

This CDR3 has 14 amino acids. Germline CDR1 and CDR2: SQVTM and ANQGSEA. Germline trimming cut 7 bases from V and 4 bases from J; bases unmatched to any gene: 6. The sample also formed part of further work on T cells of mothers and their children. That source reports: The study obtained over 8 million TCR beta CDR3 reads per mother and a few million per child. Among related mother-child pairs, overlap was slightly higher than in unrelated pairs, though not significantly.

The specimen was blood. The receptor's source is a boy aged 10-17 years in good health. The chain carries TRBV29-1 and TRBJ1-3; 11 nucleotides match TRBD1. DNA of the CDR3: TGCAGCGCCCTGGACAGGGGGCTAGGAAACACCATATATTTT. Translated: CSALDRGLGNTIYF.